Relative to its sample, the clone carrying this TCR beta chain is medium-sized. Within a library made for alpha chains, this beta chain is off target, and its count is uninformative. The time point denotes: sample taken at primary tumor resection. Samples were obtained from some 72 donors, all untreated early-stage non-small cell lung cancer patients. Sequencing covered unsorted whole RNA taken from tumor, nontumor lung or frozen PBMC. The data were obtained in a study of spatial heterogeneity in lung cancer. The CDR3 totals 15 residues. Looked up from germline, CDR1 is SGHAT and CDR2 is FQNNGV. V was shortened by 1 base and J by 5 bases, with 12 bases between the two germline ends. Every TCR cDNA molecule carried a tag that served as a unique molecular identifier. TCRdb reprocessed the 5' RACE reads via MiXCR and lists one record per CDR3 protein. This sample has 530 or so distinct CDR3 sequences, with approximately 15% found just once.

The TCR sequence derives from a male donor with early-stage non-small cell lung cancer. The sample here was normal lung tissue next to the tumor, taken at surgery. The genes are TRBV11-2 and TRBJ2-1, with a possible D match to TRBD2 (6 bases). The DNA of the CDR3 is TGTGCCAGCAGCTTAGTTCCTAGCGACAACAATGAGCAGTTCTTC. It yields the protein CASSLVPSDNNEQFF.